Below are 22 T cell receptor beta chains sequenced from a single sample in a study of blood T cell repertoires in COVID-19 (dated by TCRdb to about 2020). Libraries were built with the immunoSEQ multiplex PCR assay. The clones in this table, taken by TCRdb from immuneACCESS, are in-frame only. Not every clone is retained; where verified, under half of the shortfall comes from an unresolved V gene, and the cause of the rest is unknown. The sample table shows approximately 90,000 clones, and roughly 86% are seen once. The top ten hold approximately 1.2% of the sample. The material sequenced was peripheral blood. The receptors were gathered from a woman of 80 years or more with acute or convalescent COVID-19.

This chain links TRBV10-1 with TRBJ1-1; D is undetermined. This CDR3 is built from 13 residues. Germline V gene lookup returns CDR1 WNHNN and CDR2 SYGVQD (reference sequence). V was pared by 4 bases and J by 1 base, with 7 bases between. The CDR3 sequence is CASSGAQNTEAFF. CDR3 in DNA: TGCGCCAGCAGTGGGGCCCAGAACACTGAAGCTTTCTTT.

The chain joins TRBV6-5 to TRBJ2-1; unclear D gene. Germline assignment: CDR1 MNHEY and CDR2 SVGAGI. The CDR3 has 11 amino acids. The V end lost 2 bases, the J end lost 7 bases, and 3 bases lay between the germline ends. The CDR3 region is CASSYQNEQFF. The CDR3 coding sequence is TGTGCCAGCAGTTACCAGAATGAGCAGTTCTTC.

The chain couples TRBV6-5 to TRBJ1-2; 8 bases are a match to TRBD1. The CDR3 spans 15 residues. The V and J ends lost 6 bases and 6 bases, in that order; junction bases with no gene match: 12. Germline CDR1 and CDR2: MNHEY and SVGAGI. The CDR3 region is CASRSQGAFRNGYTF. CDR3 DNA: TGTGCCAGCAGATCCCAGGGGGCTTTCCGGAATGGCTACACCTTC.

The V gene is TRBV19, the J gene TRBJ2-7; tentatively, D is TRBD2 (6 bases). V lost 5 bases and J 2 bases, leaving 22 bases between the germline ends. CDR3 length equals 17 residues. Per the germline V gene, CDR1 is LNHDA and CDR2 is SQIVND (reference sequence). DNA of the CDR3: TGTGCCAGTAGTCCTTATACCGGGACTTTAGGGCCCTACGAGCAGTACTTC. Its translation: CASSPYTGTLGPYEQYF.

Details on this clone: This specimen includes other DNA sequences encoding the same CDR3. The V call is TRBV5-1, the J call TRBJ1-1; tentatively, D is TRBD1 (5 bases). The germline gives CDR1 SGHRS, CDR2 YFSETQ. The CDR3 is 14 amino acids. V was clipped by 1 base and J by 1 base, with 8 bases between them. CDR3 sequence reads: CASSLSRGNTEAFF. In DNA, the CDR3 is TGCGCCAGCAGCTTGAGTAGGGGGAACACTGAAGCTTTCTTT.

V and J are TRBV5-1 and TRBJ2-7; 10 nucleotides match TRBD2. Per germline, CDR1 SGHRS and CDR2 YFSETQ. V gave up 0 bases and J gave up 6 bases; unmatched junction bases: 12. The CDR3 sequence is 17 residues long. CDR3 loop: CASSLGIWASGRPEQYF. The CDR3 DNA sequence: TGCGCCAGCAGCTTGGGTATTTGGGCTAGCGGGAGACCCGAGCAGTACTTC.

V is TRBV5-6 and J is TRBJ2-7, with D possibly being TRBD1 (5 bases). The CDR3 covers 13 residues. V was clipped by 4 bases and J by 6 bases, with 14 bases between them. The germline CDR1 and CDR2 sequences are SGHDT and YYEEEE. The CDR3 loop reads CASSQTGLLEQYF. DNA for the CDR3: TGTGCCAGCAGCCAAACAGGTTTGCTCGAGCAGTACTTC.

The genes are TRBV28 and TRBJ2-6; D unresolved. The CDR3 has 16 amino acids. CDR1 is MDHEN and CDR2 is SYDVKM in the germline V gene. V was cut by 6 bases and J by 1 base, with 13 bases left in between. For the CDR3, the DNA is TGTGCCAGCAGCAATCCCCGGGTGTCTGGGGCCAACGTCCTGACTTTC. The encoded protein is CASSNPRVSGANVLTF.

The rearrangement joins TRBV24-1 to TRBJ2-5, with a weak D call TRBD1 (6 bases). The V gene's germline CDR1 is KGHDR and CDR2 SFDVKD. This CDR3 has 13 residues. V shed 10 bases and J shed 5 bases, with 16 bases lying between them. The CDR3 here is CATQGTPGETQYF. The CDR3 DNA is TGTGCCACTCAAGGGACACCTGGCGAGACCCAGTACTTC.

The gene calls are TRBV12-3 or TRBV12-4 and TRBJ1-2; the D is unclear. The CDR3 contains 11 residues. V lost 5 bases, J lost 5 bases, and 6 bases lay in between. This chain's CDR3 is CASSERYGYTF. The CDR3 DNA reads TGTGCCAGCAGTGAACGGTATGGCTACACCTTC.

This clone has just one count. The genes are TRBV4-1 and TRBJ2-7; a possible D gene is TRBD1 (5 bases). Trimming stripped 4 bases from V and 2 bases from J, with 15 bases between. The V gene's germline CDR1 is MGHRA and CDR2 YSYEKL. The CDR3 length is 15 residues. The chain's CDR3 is CASSLTGQDTYEQYF. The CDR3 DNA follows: TGCGCCAGCAGCCTGACCGGGCAGGACACCTACGAGCAGTACTTC.

CDR3 loop: CASSGGGTGGTLEAFF. The CDR3 DNA follows: TGTGCCAGCAGTGGGGGCGGGACAGGGGGAACTCTTGAAGCTTTCTTT. V and J are TRBV28 and TRBJ1-1; TRBD1 agrees at 11 bases. In germline, CDR1 is MDHEN, CDR2 SYDVKM. Losses at the gene ends were 5 bases for V and 7 bases for J; bases not matched to a gene: 12. This CDR3 is built from 16 residues.

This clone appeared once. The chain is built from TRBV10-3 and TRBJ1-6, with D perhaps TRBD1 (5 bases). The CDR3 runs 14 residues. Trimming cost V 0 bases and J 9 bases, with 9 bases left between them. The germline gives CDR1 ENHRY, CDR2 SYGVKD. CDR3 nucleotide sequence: TGTGCCATCAGTGAGTCGACAGAGGTTTCACCCCTCCACTTT. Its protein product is CAISESTEVSPLHF.

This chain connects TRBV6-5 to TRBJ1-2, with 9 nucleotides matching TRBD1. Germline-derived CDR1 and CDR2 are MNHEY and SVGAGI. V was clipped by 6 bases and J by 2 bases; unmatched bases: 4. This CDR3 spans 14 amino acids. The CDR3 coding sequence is TGTGCCAGCAGGAGCGGGACAGGGAACTATGGCTACACCTTC. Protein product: CASRSGTGNYGYTF.

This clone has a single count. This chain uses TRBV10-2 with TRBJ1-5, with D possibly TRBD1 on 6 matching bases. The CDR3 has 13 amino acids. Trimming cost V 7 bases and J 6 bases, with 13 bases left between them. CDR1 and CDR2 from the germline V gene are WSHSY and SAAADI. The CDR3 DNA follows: TGCGCCAGCAAGCAGGGGCTCGGTCAGCCCCAGCATTTT. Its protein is CASKQGLGQPQHF.

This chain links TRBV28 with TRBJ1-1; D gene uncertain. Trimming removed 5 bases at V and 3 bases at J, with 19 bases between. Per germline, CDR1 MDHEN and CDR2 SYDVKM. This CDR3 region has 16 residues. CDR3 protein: CASSPPGLVRDTEAFF. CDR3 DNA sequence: TGTGCCAGCAGTCCCCCAGGACTGGTAAGGGACACTGAAGCTTTCTTT.

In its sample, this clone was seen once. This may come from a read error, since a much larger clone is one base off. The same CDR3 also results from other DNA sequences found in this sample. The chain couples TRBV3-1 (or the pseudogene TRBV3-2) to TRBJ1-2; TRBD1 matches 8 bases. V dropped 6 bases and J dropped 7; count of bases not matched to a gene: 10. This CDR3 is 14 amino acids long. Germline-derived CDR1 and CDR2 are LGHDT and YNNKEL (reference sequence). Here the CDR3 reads CASSQGARDRGYTF. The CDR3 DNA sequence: TGTGCCAGCAGTCAGGGGGCCCGAGATCGTGGCTACACCTTC.

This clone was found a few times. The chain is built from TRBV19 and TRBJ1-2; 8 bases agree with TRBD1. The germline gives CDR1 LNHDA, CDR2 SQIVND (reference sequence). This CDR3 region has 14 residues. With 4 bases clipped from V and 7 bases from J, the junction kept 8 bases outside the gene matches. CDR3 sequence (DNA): TGTGCCAGTAGTACTAAAACAGGGGGGGCTGGCTACACCTTC. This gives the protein CASSTKTGGAGYTF. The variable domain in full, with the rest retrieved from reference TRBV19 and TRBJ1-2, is DGGITQSPKYLFRKEGQNVTLSCEQNLNHDAMYWYRQDPGQGLRLIYYSQIVNDFQKGDIAEGYSVSREKKESFPLTVTSAQKNPTAFYLCASSTKTGGAGYTFGSGTRLTVV.

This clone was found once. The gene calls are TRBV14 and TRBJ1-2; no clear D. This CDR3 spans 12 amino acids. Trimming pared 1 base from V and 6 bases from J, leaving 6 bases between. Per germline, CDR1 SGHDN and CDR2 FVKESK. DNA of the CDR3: TGTGCCAGCAGCCAAGTCCGTAATGGCTACACCTTC. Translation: CASSQVRNGYTF.

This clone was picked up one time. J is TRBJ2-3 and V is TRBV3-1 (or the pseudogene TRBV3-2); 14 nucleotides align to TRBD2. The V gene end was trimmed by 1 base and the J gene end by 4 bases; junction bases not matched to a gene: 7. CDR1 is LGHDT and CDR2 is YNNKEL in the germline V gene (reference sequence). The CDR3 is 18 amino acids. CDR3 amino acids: CASSQANRLAGGADTQYF. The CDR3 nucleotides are TGTGCCAGCAGCCAAGCAAATAGACTAGCGGGGGGGGCAGATACGCAGTATTTT.

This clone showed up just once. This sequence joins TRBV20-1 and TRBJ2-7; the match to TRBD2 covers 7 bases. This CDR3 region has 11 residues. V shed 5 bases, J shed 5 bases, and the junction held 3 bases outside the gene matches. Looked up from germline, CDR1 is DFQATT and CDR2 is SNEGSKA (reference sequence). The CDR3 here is CSASAGNEQYF. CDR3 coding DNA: TGCAGTGCTTCAGCGGGGAACGAGCAGTACTTC.

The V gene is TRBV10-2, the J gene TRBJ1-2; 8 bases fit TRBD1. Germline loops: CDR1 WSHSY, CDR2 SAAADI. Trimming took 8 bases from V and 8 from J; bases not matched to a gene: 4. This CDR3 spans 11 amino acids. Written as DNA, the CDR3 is TGCGCCAGCGGACAGGGCTCCGGCTACACCTTC. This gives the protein CASGQGSGYTF.